Below, 28 T cell receptor beta chains from the same sample are listed, as sequenced in a study of blood T cell repertoires in COVID-19. Produced via immunoSEQ multiplex PCR; TCRdb's table is partial and in-frame only. In the table there are some 320,000 clones, around 90% of which are singletons. The source material was PBMCs or T cells enriched from blood (not recorded which). Receptor source: a man in his sixties who had recovered from COVID-19.

The chain joins TRBV12-5 to TRBJ2-2, with 8 positions matching TRBD2. V shed 0 bases, J shed 5 bases, and the junction held 5 bases outside the gene matches. The CDR3 is made up of 16 amino acids. CDR1 and CDR2 from the germline V gene are LGHNT and FRNRAP. The CDR3 loop reads CASGLVLAGGTGELFF. The CDR3 DNA sequence: TGTGCTAGTGGTTTGGTACTTGCGGGAGGAACCGGGGAGCTGTTTTTT.

Worth noting for this clone: A junction boundary mismatches the germline segment, possibly from a read error. The V gene is TRBV11-3, the J gene TRBJ2-7, with D possibly matching TRBD1 (5 bases). In germline, CDR1 is SGHNT, CDR2 YENEEA. The CDR3 runs to 13 residues. The CDR3 region is CASSLELGHEQYF. DNA for the CDR3: TGTGCCAGCAGCCTAGAACTGGGGCACGAGCAGTACTTC.

The chain couples TRBV7-8 to TRBJ2-2; D may be TRBD2 (6 bases). Germline values: CDR1 SGHVS, CDR2 FQNEAQ. The V end lost 0 bases, the J end lost 3 bases, and 14 bases lay between the germline ends. The CDR3 covers 17 residues. The CDR3 nucleotides are TGTGCCAGCAGCTTAGCGGCGGGGAGGATTTACACCGGGGAGCTGTTTTTT. The encoded protein is CASSLAAGRIYTGELFF.

The rearrangement links TRBV3-1 (or the pseudogene TRBV3-2) to TRBJ2-1; D is undetermined. Germline V gene sequence: CDR1 LGHDT, CDR2 YNNKEL (reference sequence). Trimming took off 4 bases at V and 5 bases at J, with 18 bases between the two ends. The CDR3 spans 16 residues. The CDR3 nucleotides read TGTGCCAGCAGCCCCTACGGCGGTGGGTCCCACAATGAGCAGTTCTTC. This translates into CASSPYGGGSHNEQFF.

This rearrangement joins TRBV7-7 to TRBJ2-3; a weak D match, TRBD1 (5 bases). The germline V gene has CDR1 SSHAT and CDR2 FNYEAQ (reference sequence). This CDR3 has 17 residues. CDR3 protein: CASHPSFQGSGTDTQYF. CDR3 DNA: TGTGCTAGCCACCCCTCATTTCAGGGCTCAGGGACAGATACGCAGTATTTT.

The chain is built from TRBV28 and TRBJ1-6; 8 bases are shared with TRBD1. V lost 4 bases to trimming and J lost 7 bases; unmatched junction nucleotides: 9. Germline V CDR1 and CDR2: MDHEN, SYDVKM. CDR3 size: 16 residues. This CDR3 is CASSSSPGTGNSPLHF. CDR3 in DNA: TGTGCCAGCAGTTCCTCGCCCGGGACAGGAAATTCACCCCTCCACTTT.

Many counts were recorded for this clone. Its ends do not fully match the called genes, so a read error is possible. The CDR3 loop reads CASRSLSSRNTIYF. In nucleotides, the CDR3 is TGTGCCAGCAGGTCACTCTCCTCTAGAAACACCATATATTTT. The chain employs TRBV28 and TRBJ1-3; D is undetermined. The CDR3 has 14 amino acids. Germline CDR1 and CDR2: MDHEN and SYDVKM.

This rearrangement joins TRBV18 to TRBJ2-2, with 9 bases matching TRBD1. Germline loops: CDR1 KGHSH, CDR2 LQKENI. V shed 4 bases and J 0 bases; nucleotides not matched to a gene: 6. The CDR3 has 17 amino acids. Here the CDR3 reads CASSRQQGATNTGELFF. DNA for the CDR3: TGTGCCAGCTCACGCCAACAGGGGGCAACGAACACCGGGGAGCTGTTTTTT.

The CDR3 reads CATSRGQTLAKNIQYF. CDR3 coding DNA: TGTGCCACCAGCAGGGGACAGACACTAGCCAAAAACATTCAGTACTTC. The gene calls are TRBV15 and TRBJ2-4, with 7 bases fitting TRBD1. The CDR3 extends over 16 amino acids. V lost 3 bases, J lost 0 bases, and 5 bases stayed unmatched. Per germline, CDR1 LNHNV and CDR2 YYDKDF (reference sequence).

V is TRBV27 and J is TRBJ1-5, with unresolved D. There are 14 residues in the CDR3. V dropped 3 bases and J dropped 0 bases, with 6 bases sitting between them. Germline V gene sequence: CDR1 MNHEY, CDR2 SMNVEV (reference sequence). The CDR3 region is CASSFPGSNQPQHF. CDR3 coding DNA: TGTGCCAGCAGTTTCCCAGGTAGCAATCAGCCCCAGCATTTT.

The chain joins TRBV13 to TRBJ2-1; 8 positions agree with TRBD1. The CDR3 loop spans 14 amino acids. V gave up 1 base and J gave up 9 bases; unmatched junction bases: 5. Looked up from germline, CDR1 is PRHDT and CDR2 is FYEKMQ (reference sequence). The CDR3 region has the DNA TGTGCCAGCAGCTTAGTGGTCAGGGGGCCTGAGCAGTTCTTC. It is translated as CASSLVVRGPEQFF. The whole variable domain, remainder taken from reference TRBV13 and TRBJ2-1, is AAGVIQSPRHLIKEKRETATLKCYPIPRHDTVYWYQQGPGQDPQFLISFYEKMQSDKGSIPDRFSAQQFSDYHSELNMSSLELGDSALYFCASSLVVRGPEQFFGPGTRLTVL.

The chain recombines TRBV6-5 with TRBJ1-1, with 7 bases fitting TRBD1. CDR1 MNHEY and CDR2 SVGAGI come from the germline V gene. V lost 5 bases to trimming and J lost 2 bases; unmatched junction nucleotides: 5. This CDR3 spans 14 amino acids. The CDR3 spells CASSHRDRNTEAFF. The CDR3, as DNA: TGTGCCAGCAGTCACCGGGACAGAAACACTGAAGCTTTCTTT.

The chain has TRBV11-3 and TRBJ2-5; TRBD1 matches 7 bases. The V segment lost 5 bases and the J segment 5 bases; nucleotides outside the gene matches: 5. CDR1 and CDR2 from the germline V gene are SGHNT and YENEEA. CDR3 length: 13 amino acids. This chain's CDR3 is CASSPHRGETQYF. CDR3 DNA sequence: TGTGCCAGCAGCCCCCACAGGGGTGAGACCCAGTACTTC. Filled out from reference TRBV11-3 and TRBJ2-5, the complete variable domain reads EAGVVQSPRYKIIEKKQPVAFWCNPISGHNTLYWYLQNLGQGPELLIRYENEEAVDDSQLPKDRFSAERLKGVDSTLKIQPAELGDSAVYLCASSPHRGETQYFGPGTRLLVL.

The chain is built from TRBV4-2 and TRBJ1-5; 9 nucleotides match TRBD1. The germline CDR1 and CDR2 sequences are LGHNA and YNFKEQ. V was pared by 1 base and J by 5 bases, with 6 bases of the junction left unmatched. CDR3 length: 16 residues. This chain's CDR3 is CASSQVWGTGHQPQHF. The CDR3 bases are TGTGCCAGCAGCCAAGTCTGGGGGACAGGGCATCAGCCCCAGCATTTT.

This clone was seen once. The chain links TRBV3-1 (or the pseudogene TRBV3-2) to TRBJ1-1; maybe TRBD1 (5 bases). The CDR3 is 13 residues long. The V end was cut by 6 bases, the J end by 4 bases, with 12 bases between. Per germline, CDR1 LGHDT and CDR2 YNNKEL (reference sequence). The CDR3 DNA follows: TGTGCCAGCAGTCTCGCGGGGGGCACTGAAGCTTTCTTT. Encoded protein: CASSLAGGTEAFF.

The chain employs TRBV5-1 and TRBJ2-7; 14 bases align to TRBD2. The CDR3 covers 18 residues. Per germline, CDR1 SGHRS and CDR2 YFSETQ. J gave up 0 bases and V 4 bases, and 9 bases lay outside the gene matches. As DNA, the CDR3 is TGCGCCAGCAGCCCGACTAGCGGGAGGGCCGGGAGCTCCTACGAGCAGTACTTC. Translated, it gives CASSPTSGRAGSSYEQYF.

The DNA of the CDR3 is TGTGCCAGCAGTTCCACCGCGCGTTCACCCCTCCACTTT. Translated: CASSSTARSPLHF. This sequence joins TRBV6-5 and TRBJ1-6; D is ambiguous. The V gene's germline CDR1 is MNHEY and CDR2 SVGAGI. This CDR3 spans 13 amino acids. Trimming cost V 4 bases and J 9 bases, with 10 bases left between them.

The chain is built from TRBV10-2 and TRBJ2-5, with 9 positions matching TRBD2. Trimming removed 3 bases from V and 4 bases from J; junction bases left unmatched: 9. This CDR3 has 16 amino acids. CDR1 and CDR2 (germline): WSHSY, SAAADI. CDR3 sequence (DNA): TGCGCCAGCAGTGACATAGCGGGGGATCCCCCAGAGACCCAGTACTTC. This codes for CASSDIAGDPPETQYF.

The V and J genes are TRBV11-2 and TRBJ2-1; 7 bases are a match to TRBD1. The junction had 17 bases not matched to a gene; V was cut back by 4 bases and J by 8 bases. Germline assignment: CDR1 SGHAT and CDR2 FQNNGV. The CDR3 runs to 17 residues. CDR3 sequence reads: CASSSLRGQRGTDEQFF. CDR3 nucleotide sequence: TGTGCCAGCAGCTCACTCCGGGGACAGCGAGGAACTGATGAGCAGTTCTTC.

This clone was counted a single time. V and J are TRBV3-1 (or the pseudogene TRBV3-2) and TRBJ1-6; tentative D call: TRBD1 (6 bases). With 4 bases removed from V and 6 bases from J, the gap between germline ends came to 22 bases. Looked up from germline, CDR1 is LGHDT and CDR2 is YNNKEL (reference sequence). This CDR3 comprises 18 residues. The DNA of the CDR3 is TGTGCCAGCAGCCTCCTTTCAGGGGCCGGACCGGGTAATTCACCCCTCCACTTT. Its protein product is CASSLLSGAGPGNSPLHF.

This clone showed up just once. The chain uses TRBV7-6 and TRBJ2-5; 8 nucleotides agree with TRBD2. V dropped 1 base and J dropped 0; count of bases not matched to a gene: 4. This CDR3 region has 16 residues. The germline V gene encodes CDR1 SGHVS and CDR2 FNYEAQ. Written as DNA, the CDR3 is TGTGCCAGCAGCTTAGGCGCTAGCGGGTACCAAGAGACCCAGTACTTC. Protein: CASSLGASGYQETQYF.

The chain combines TRBV11-2 with TRBJ1-6, with 8 nucleotides matching TRBD1. V was pared by 5 bases and J by 12 bases, with 6 bases of the junction left unmatched. This CDR3 region has 13 residues. Germline loops: CDR1 SGHAT, CDR2 FQNNGV. The CDR3 here is CASSRDRGVPLHF. The CDR3 nucleotides are TGTGCCAGCAGCAGAGACAGGGGCGTACCCCTCCACTTT.

The rearrangement uses TRBV19 and TRBJ2-1; 7 bases align to TRBD1. Unmatched junction bases numbered 12, after V lost 3 bases and J lost 10 bases. Germline V lookup: CDR1 LNHDA, CDR2 SQIVND (reference sequence). The CDR3 has 15 residues. This CDR3 reads CASSIRTGGPSEQFF. In DNA, the CDR3 is TGTGCCAGTAGTATTAGGACAGGTGGGCCATCCGAGCAGTTCTTC.

The J gene is TRBJ1-1, the V gene TRBV11-3; a possible D gene is TRBD1 (6 bases). The germline V gene has CDR1 SGHNT and CDR2 YENEEA. V lost 5 bases and J lost 3, with 10 bases in between. The CDR3 sequence is 13 residues long. The chain's CDR3 is CASSQGQYTEAFF. The CDR3 DNA reads as TGTGCCAGCAGCCAAGGACAGTACACTGAAGCTTTCTTT.

V and J are TRBV24-1 and TRBJ1-1, with 11 bases that match TRBD1. This CDR3 is 15 amino acids long. The germline gives CDR1 KGHDR, CDR2 SFDVKD. The J segment lost 4 bases and the V segment lost 3 bases, leaving 3 bases of the junction unmatched. CDR3 sequence reads: CATSDGQGAITEAFF. The CDR3 nucleotides are TGTGCCACCAGTGATGGACAGGGGGCGATCACTGAAGCTTTCTTT.

The chain recombines TRBV19 with TRBJ1-5; the match to TRBD1 covers 8 bases. The germline CDR1 and CDR2 sequences are LNHDA and SQIVND (reference sequence). The CDR3 runs 15 residues. V gave up 7 bases and J gave up 3 bases; unmatched junction bases: 8. The CDR3: CASTSGRGPNQPQHF. Here the CDR3 DNA reads TGTGCCAGTACCTCGGGCAGGGGGCCCAATCAGCCCCAGCATTTT.

This chain joins TRBV25-1 and TRBJ1-5; no definite D call. Germline CDR1 reads MGHDK; CDR2 reads SYGVNS. The CDR3 extends over 14 amino acids. V shed 7 bases and J shed 4 bases, with 14 bases lying between them. The CDR3 DNA sequence: TGTGCCAGCACCCAAACGGGAAGTAATCAGCCCCAGCATTTT. This codes for CASTQTGSNQPQHF.

The V and J genes are TRBV29-1 and TRBJ1-2; TRBD1 matches at 7 bases. This CDR3 comprises 14 residues. V was clipped by 3 bases and J by 1 base; unmatched bases: 5. The germline V gene encodes CDR1 SQVTM and CDR2 ANQGSEA. The DNA of the CDR3 is TGCAGCGTTGAGCCCGACAGGGTTAACTATGGCTACACCTTC. It encodes CSVEPDRVNYGYTF.